This record looks at one TCR beta chain sequence and its context. The target antigen is unknown. Systemic immunosuppression or autoimmune disease history was grounds to exclude patients. From germline, CDR1 is SGHRS and CDR2 YFSETQ. The V segment lost 4 bases and the J segment 0 bases; nucleotides outside the gene matches: 5. The CDR3 is 15 amino acids. Only in-frame clones appear in the TCRdb table, and some are missing; sequencing was by immunoSEQ multiplex PCR. The data show around 80,000 clones, approximately 85% seen once. This record belongs to a study of OX40 agonist ivuxolimab in advanced cancers. Study-wide findings and caveats: Some nonresponders likewise displayed low normalized T-cell clonal expansion. Both blood CD4+ and CD8+ T cells showed clonal growth by week 6 at 0.1 to 3.0 mg/kg. On average, CD8+ T cells had more expanded clones than CD4+.

The V call is TRBV5-1, the J call TRBJ1-1; the match to TRBD1 covers 8 bases. The TCR sequence derives from an adult with an advanced solid tumor such as melanoma, head and neck, liver or kidney cancer. The sample consisted of CD4+ or CD8+ T cells sorted from blood, taken in a trial of the OX40 agonist ivuxolimab. CDR3 in amino acids: CASSTQGAMNTEAFF. The CDR3 nucleotides are TGCGCCAGCAGCACCCAGGGGGCGATGAACACTGAAGCTTTCTTT. Based on the CDR3 plus reference TRBV5-1 and TRBJ1-1, the full variable domain is KAGVTQTPRYLIKTRGQQVTLSCSPISGHRSVSWYQQTPGQGLQFLFEYFSETQRNKGNFPGRFSGRQFSNSRSEMNVSTLELGDSALYLCASSTQGAMNTEAFFGQGTRLTVV.